These 26 T cell receptor beta chains originate from one sample sequenced in a study of blood T cell repertoires in COVID-19. TCRdb's copy holds only in-frame clones and misses some; the assay was immunoSEQ multiplex PCR. The sample holds some 490,000 clones, approximately 91% seen once. The sequencing sample was made of PBMCs or T cells enriched from blood (not recorded which). The receptors were gathered from a woman in her sixties or seventies who had recovered from COVID-19.

The chain couples TRBV11-2 to TRBJ2-3; 9 nucleotides line up with TRBD1. The CDR3 runs 12 residues. Germline lookup yields CDR1 SGHAT and CDR2 FQNNGV. J gave up 8 bases and V 6 bases, and 3 bases lay outside the gene matches. CDR3 sequence reads: CASRPTGGTQYF. The CDR3 coding sequence is TGTGCCAGCAGGCCGACAGGGGGTACGCAGTATTTT.

The chain joins TRBV5-4 to TRBJ2-2; possibly TRBD1 for D (5 bases). The CDR3 has 15 amino acids. Germline assignment: CDR1 SGHNT and CDR2 YYREEE (reference sequence). V lost 2 bases and J 2 bases, leaving 10 bases between the germline ends. The CDR3 coding sequence is TGTGCCAGCAGCTTAGGGGCAGGAAACACCGGGGAGCTGTTTTTT. It translates to CASSLGAGNTGELFF.

The V call is TRBV27, the J call TRBJ2-7, with D perhaps matching TRBD1 (6 bases). CDR3 size: 15 residues. CDR1 and CDR2 from the germline V gene are MNHEY and SMNVEV (reference sequence). V lost 6 bases to trimming and J lost 6 bases, with 21 bases between them. The CDR3 reads CASSPLTGHPTEQYF. CDR3 in DNA: TGTGCCAGCAGCCCGCTGACAGGACACCCTACCGAGCAGTACTTC.

With respect to this clone: Different DNA sequences within this sample yield the same CDR3. J is TRBJ2-7 and V is TRBV5-1; no clear D. Germline CDR1 is SGHRS and CDR2 is YFSETQ. The CDR3 covers 16 residues. Deletions cut 0 bases from V and 0 bases from J, with 13 bases between. CDR3 coding DNA: TGCGCCAGCAGCTTGGCCCCCCACTCGAGCTCCTACGAGCAGTACGTC. Encoded protein: CASSLAPHSSSYEQYV.

The gene calls are TRBV5-1 and TRBJ2-5, with D uncertain. The CDR3 is made up of 11 amino acids. Germline V gene data show CDR1 as SGHRS and CDR2 as YFSETQ. The ends were cut back, 4 bases at V and 2 bases at J, with 3 bases in the middle. As DNA, the CDR3 is TGCGCCAGCAGCATACAAGAGACCCAGTACTTC. As protein: CASSIQETQYF.

This rearrangement joins TRBV29-1 to TRBJ1-1; D is perhaps TRBD1 (5 bases). V lost 7 bases, J lost 5 bases, and 17 bases lay in between. Germline V gene data show CDR1 as SQVTM and CDR2 as ANQGSEA. The CDR3 is made up of 13 amino acids. In nucleotides, the CDR3 is TGCAGCGCCCCTCCGGCCGGGGGGACTGAAGCTTTCTTT. It is translated as CSAPPAGGTEAFF.

The chain carries TRBV7-8 and TRBJ1-3; TRBD1 might be the D (6 bases). CDR3 length equals 15 residues. Looked up from germline, CDR1 is SGHVS and CDR2 is FQNEAQ. V was pared by 2 bases and J by 2 bases, with 10 bases between. This CDR3 reads CASSLNTGTGNTIYF. The DNA for the CDR3 is TGTGCCAGCAGCTTAAACACAGGGACTGGAAACACCATATATTTT.

V gene TRBV6-6 combines with J gene TRBJ1-1, with 8 bases that match TRBD1. This CDR3 spans 15 amino acids. The V and J ends lost 2 bases and 4 bases, in that order; junction bases with no gene match: 6. Germline lookup yields CDR1 MNHNY and CDR2 SVGAGI (reference sequence). CDR3 in amino acids: CASSYATGDITEAFF. In nucleotides, the CDR3 is TGTGCCAGCAGTTACGCGACAGGGGATATCACTGAAGCTTTCTTT.

The J gene is TRBJ2-2, the V gene TRBV28, with TRBD1 matching 9 bases. In germline, CDR1 is MDHEN, CDR2 SYDVKM. The ends lost 4 bases at V and 3 bases at J; junction bases unmatched: 3. The CDR3 is made up of 15 amino acids. The CDR3 DNA is TGTGCCAGCAGTTCGGGACAGGGAGACACCGGGGAGCTGTTTTTT. Protein: CASSSGQGDTGELFF.

This clone showed up just once. The V call is TRBV7-2, the J call TRBJ2-7, with 12 bases fitting TRBD1. With V trimmed by 5 bases and J by 5 bases, 7 bases remained unmatched. CDR1 and CDR2 (germline): SGHTA, FQGNSA. This CDR3 contains 15 residues. The CDR3 loop reads CASSRRDRGPHEQYF. For the CDR3, the DNA is TGTGCCAGCAGCCGCCGGGACAGGGGGCCCCACGAGCAGTACTTC. Filled out from reference TRBV7-2 and TRBJ2-7, the complete variable domain reads GAGVSQSPSNKVTEKGKDVELRCDPISGHTALYWYRQSLGQGLEFLIYFQGNSAPDKSGLPSDRFSAERTGGSVSTLTIQRTQQEDSAVYLCASSRRDRGPHEQYFGPGTRLTVT.

The J gene is TRBJ2-2, the V gene TRBV4-1; a possible D gene is TRBD2 (6 bases). Per germline, CDR1 MGHRA and CDR2 YSYEKL. The ends were cut back, 0 bases at V and 4 bases at J, with 18 bases in the middle. The CDR3 totals 18 residues. DNA for the CDR3: TGCGCCAGCAGCCAAGAAATTCAATTAGGAGGGTTCACCGGGGAGCTGTTTTTT. Its protein product is CASSQEIQLGGFTGELFF.

This rearrangement joins TRBV6-5 to TRBJ2-1; D unclear. V lost 0 bases and J lost 6, with 9 bases in between. From germline, CDR1 is MNHEY and CDR2 SVGAGI. The CDR3 is 14 amino acids. CDR3 region: CASSYSNRRNEQFF. The CDR3 nucleotides are TGTGCCAGCAGTTACTCGAACAGACGCAATGAGCAGTTCTTC.

The chain recombines TRBV2 with TRBJ1-4; 7 nucleotides align to TRBD1. CDR1 SNHLY and CDR2 FYNNEI come from the germline V gene. The CDR3 covers 17 residues. After removal of 6 bases from V and 0 bases from J, the junction contained 10 bases not matched to a gene. The CDR3 sequence is CASRDVSQGATNEKLFF. Written as DNA, the CDR3 is TGTGCCAGCAGGGACGTATCCCAGGGGGCAACTAATGAAAAACTGTTTTTT.

This chain connects TRBV5-1 to TRBJ2-5; 9 bases are a match to TRBD1. V lost 3 bases to trimming and J lost 5 bases; unmatched junction nucleotides: 11. There are 16 residues in the CDR3. CDR1 is SGHRS, CDR2 YFSETQ, per germline. CDR3: CASSSTGGAVMETQYF. CDR3 sequence (DNA): TGCGCCAGCAGCTCTACAGGGGGCGCAGTTATGGAGACCCAGTACTTC.

This clone was counted a few times. The V call is TRBV9, the J call TRBJ1-4; 10 positions match TRBD1. Germline V lookup: CDR1 SGDLS, CDR2 YYNGEE. The CDR3 extends over 19 amino acids. V lost 4 bases and J lost 6; bases outside the gene matches: 18. Written as DNA, the CDR3 is TGTGCCAGCAGCTTCCGGGACAGGGGACTCCGAGGGGGACATGAAAAACTGTTTTTT. This gives the protein CASSFRDRGLRGGHEKLFF.

DNA for the CDR3: TGTGCCTCCAGGGTGAGCTCTGGGGCCAACGTCCTGACTTTC. Amino acid sequence: CASRVSSGANVLTF. The chain is built from TRBV2 and TRBJ2-6; perhaps TRBD1 as D (5 bases). With 11 bases removed from V and 0 bases from J, the gap between germline ends came to 11 bases. The CDR3 contains 14 residues. The germline gives CDR1 SNHLY, CDR2 FYNNEI. Based on the CDR3 plus reference TRBV2 and TRBJ2-6, the full variable domain is EPEVTQTPSHQVTQMGQEVILRCVPISNHLYFYWYRQILGQKVEFLVSFYNNEISEKSEIFDDQFSVERPDGSNFTLKIRSTKLEDSAMYFCASRVSSGANVLTFGAGSRLTVL.

The chain uses TRBV25-1 and TRBJ1-4; the match to TRBD1 covers 10 bases. This CDR3 comprises 16 residues. Germline CDR1 is MGHDK and CDR2 is SYGVNS. J was trimmed by 6 bases and V by 4 bases; bases with no gene match: 8. CDR3 loop: CASSAEGQGRYEKLFF. The CDR3 coding sequence is TGTGCCAGCAGTGCCGAGGGACAGGGGAGGTATGAAAAACTGTTTTTT.

V is TRBV11-2 and J is TRBJ2-1, with a tentative D call TRBD1 (7 bases). The CDR3 totals 13 residues. Germline V gene data show CDR1 as SGHAT and CDR2 as FQNNGV. Deletions cut 5 bases from V and 8 bases from J, with 13 bases between. The CDR3 here is CASSLRGVDEQFF. In DNA, the CDR3 is TGTGCCAGCAGCCTCAGGGGGGTAGATGAGCAGTTCTTC.

The genes are TRBV3-1 (or the pseudogene TRBV3-2) and TRBJ2-7, with D unresolved. The CDR3 runs to 12 residues. CDR1 and CDR2 (germline): LGHDT, YNNKEL (reference sequence). V was trimmed by 3 bases and J by 8 bases, leaving 11 bases between them. The CDR3 DNA reads as TGTGCCAGCAGCCAGTCCCAACAACAGCAGTACTTC. Translating gives CASSQSQQQQYF.

This chain joins TRBV5-6 and TRBJ1-1, with D maybe TRBD1 (5 bases). CDR1 and CDR2 (germline): SGHDT, YYEEEE. V was cut by 2 bases and J by 1 base, with 6 bases left in between. The CDR3 totals 13 residues. The CDR3 loop is CASSFQGNTEAFF. The DNA for the CDR3 is TGTGCCAGCAGCTTTCAGGGGAACACTGAAGCTTTCTTT.

The V gene is TRBV9, the J gene TRBJ2-3; 8 bases are shared with TRBD2. With 3 bases clipped from V and 3 bases from J, the junction kept 9 bases outside the gene matches. Germline V gene sequence: CDR1 SGDLS, CDR2 YYNGEE. CDR3 length: 16 residues. CDR3 region: CASSARSGAETDTQYF. In nucleotides, the CDR3 is TGTGCCAGCAGCGCCCGTAGCGGGGCGGAGACAGATACGCAGTATTTT.

The rearrangement joins TRBV10-3 to TRBJ2-2; 8 nucleotides match TRBD1. Germline assignment: CDR1 ENHRY and CDR2 SYGVKD. This CDR3 is built from 11 residues. V gave up 10 bases and J gave up 6 bases; unmatched junction bases: 1. CDR3 sequence (DNA): TGTGCCACCAGGGGGCCCGGGGAGCTGTTTTTT. It translates to CATRGPGELFF.

The chain has TRBV28 and TRBJ1-3; TRBD1 is a possible D gene (6 bases). Germline V lookup: CDR1 MDHEN, CDR2 SYDVKM. Trimming took 6 bases from V and 4 from J, leaving 13 bases between them. The CDR3 spans 14 residues. DNA of the CDR3: TGTGCCAGCAGCTCGACAGGCCTCGGAAACACCATATATTTT. This translates into CASSSTGLGNTIYF.

The chain links TRBV9 to TRBJ2-5; D is uncertain. CDR3 length: 14 residues. V lost 3 bases, J lost 5 bases, and 14 bases lay in between. Germline CDR1 SGDLS, CDR2 YYNGEE. The CDR3 sequence: CASSAPAAFETQYF. The CDR3 DNA reads as TGTGCCAGCAGCGCCCCCGCGGCGTTCGAGACCCAGTACTTC. Looking up the rest from reference TRBV9 and TRBJ2-5 gives the full variable domain: DSGVTQTPKHLITATGQRVTLRCSPRSGDLSVYWYQQSLDQGLQFLIQYYNGEERAKGNILERFSAQQFPDLHSELNLSSLELGDSALYFCASSAPAAFETQYFGPGTRLLVL.

The rearrangement joins TRBV19 to TRBJ2-2; 7 nucleotides align to TRBD1. The CDR3 sequence is 13 residues long. The germline V gene encodes CDR1 LNHDA and CDR2 SQIVND (reference sequence). J was trimmed by 3 bases and V by 7 bases; bases with no gene match: 2. The CDR3 coding sequence is TGTGCCAGTACAGGGGGATACACCGGGGAGCTGTTTTTT. Translation gives CASTGGYTGELFF.

CDR3 region: CASSLAAVQPCTDTQYF. CDR3 coding DNA: TGTGCCAGCAGCTTAGCCGCGGTACAACCCTGCACAGATACGCAGTATTTT. The chain uses TRBV7-9 and TRBJ2-3; no firm D call. V lost 0 bases, J lost 1 base, and 14 bases lay in between. The CDR3 runs to 17 residues. CDR1 is SEHNR, CDR2 FQNEAQ, per germline (reference sequence).